This T cell receptor (beta chain) was sequenced during a study of siplizumab effects on memory and regulatory T cells. Study-wide findings and caveats: No functional test confirmed suppression by proliferating siplizumab-culture Tregs. Alloreactive sequences from unstimulated CD4+ memory cells fell significantly with siplizumab. The mapping of alloreactive clones to unstimulated subsets covered only a minor fraction of them.

Comments on this clone: What it binds is not known.

This CDR3 has 14 amino acids. Germline trimming cut 3 bases from V and 13 bases from J; bases unmatched to any gene: 6. Per the germline V gene, CDR1 is KGHSH and CDR2 is LQKENI. Assayed TCR templates numbered some 100,000 for each sample. TCRdb's table, derived via immunoSEQ multiplex PCR, lists solely in-frame clones and lacks some. The sample has 110,000 or so clones, around 92% seen once. V is TRBV18 and J is TRBJ2-1; 13 nucleotides align to TRBD2. Specimen: Tregs sorted from blood. The receptor comes from a human donor in good health. In nucleotides, the CDR3 is TGTGCCAGCTCACCTGGACTAGCGGGAGTAAGCCAGTTCTTC. Amino acid sequence: CASSPGLAGVSQFF.